Reported below is one T cell receptor (beta chain). This specimen comes from a study of metastatic and nonmetastatic thyroid tumors. Under the authors' procedure: Clinicopathological groups supplied CDR3 differences that were used to build a distant-metastasis classifier for papillary thyroid cancer. TCRdb re-called clones from the PCR reads using MiXCR. V and J calls and clone size were set by TCRdb, not the authors. The data hold tens of thousands of clones, with less than 20% observed a single time. Germline values: CDR1 SEHNR, CDR2 FQNEAQ (reference sequence). V lost 1 base and J 3 bases, leaving 9 bases between the germline ends. The CDR3 is made up of 14 amino acids. Before thyroid surgery, none of the patients had received any treatment.

Input material: tumor tissue. The clonotype was recovered from a female donor with papillary thyroid cancer or a benign thyroid nodule (not recorded which). Some clones in this sample may be carry-over from other donors' samples. V usage is TRBV7-9 and J usage is TRBJ2-5, with D hard to call. CDR3 sequence: CASSLGVVEETQYF. The CDR3 DNA reads as TGTGCCAGCAGCTTAGGAGTAGTAGAAGAGACCCAGTACTTC.